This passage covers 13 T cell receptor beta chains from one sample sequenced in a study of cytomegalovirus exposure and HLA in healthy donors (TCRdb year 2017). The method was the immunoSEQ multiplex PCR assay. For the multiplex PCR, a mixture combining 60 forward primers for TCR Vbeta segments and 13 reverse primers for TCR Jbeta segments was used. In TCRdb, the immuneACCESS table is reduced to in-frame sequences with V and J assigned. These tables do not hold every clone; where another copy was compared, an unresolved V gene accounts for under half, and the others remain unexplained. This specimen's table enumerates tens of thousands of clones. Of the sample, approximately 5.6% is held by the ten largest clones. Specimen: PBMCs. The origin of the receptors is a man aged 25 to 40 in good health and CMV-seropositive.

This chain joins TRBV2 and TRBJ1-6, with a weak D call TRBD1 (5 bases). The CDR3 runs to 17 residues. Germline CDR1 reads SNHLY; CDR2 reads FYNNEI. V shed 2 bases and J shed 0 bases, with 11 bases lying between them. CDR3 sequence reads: CASSERGLSSYNSPLHF. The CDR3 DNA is TGTGCCAGCAGTGAACGGGGACTAAGCTCCTATAATTCACCCCTCCACTTT.

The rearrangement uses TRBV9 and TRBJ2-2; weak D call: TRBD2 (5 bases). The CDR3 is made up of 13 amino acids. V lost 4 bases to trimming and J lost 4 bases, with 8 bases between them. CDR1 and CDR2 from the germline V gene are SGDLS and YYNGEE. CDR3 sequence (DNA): TGTGCCAGCAGCCCGAGGGTCACCGGGGAGCTGTTTTTT. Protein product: CASSPRVTGELFF. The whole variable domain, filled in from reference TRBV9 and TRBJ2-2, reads DSGVTQTPKHLITATGQRVTLRCSPRSGDLSVYWYQQSLDQGLQFLIQYYNGEERAKGNILERFSAQQFPDLHSELNLSSLELGDSALYFCASSPRVTGELFFGEGSRLTVL.

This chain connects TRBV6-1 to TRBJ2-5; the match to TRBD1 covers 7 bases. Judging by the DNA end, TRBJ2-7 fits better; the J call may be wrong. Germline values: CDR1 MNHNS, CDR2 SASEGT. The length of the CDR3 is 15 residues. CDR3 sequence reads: CASAPDNRGVIEQYF. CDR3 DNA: TGTGCCAGCGCCCCGGATAACAGGGGAGTAATCGAGCAGTACTTC.

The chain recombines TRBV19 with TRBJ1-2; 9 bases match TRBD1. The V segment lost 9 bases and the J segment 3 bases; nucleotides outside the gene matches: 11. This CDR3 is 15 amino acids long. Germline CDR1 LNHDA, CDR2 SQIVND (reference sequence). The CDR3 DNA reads TGTGCCAGCAACCCAGGACAGGGGAAGGACTATGGCTACACCTTC. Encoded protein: CASNPGQGKDYGYTF.

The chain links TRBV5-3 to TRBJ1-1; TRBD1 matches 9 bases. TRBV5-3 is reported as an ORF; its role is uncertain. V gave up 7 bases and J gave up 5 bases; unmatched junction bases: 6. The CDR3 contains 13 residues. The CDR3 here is CAREQGAPTEAFF. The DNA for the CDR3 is TGTGCCAGAGAACAGGGGGCGCCTACTGAAGCTTTCTTT.

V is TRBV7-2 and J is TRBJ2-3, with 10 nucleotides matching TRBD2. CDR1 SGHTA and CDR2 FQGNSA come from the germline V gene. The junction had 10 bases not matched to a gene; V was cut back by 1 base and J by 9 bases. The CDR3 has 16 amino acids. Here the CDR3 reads CASSLVASGGARTQYF. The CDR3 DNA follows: TGTGCCAGCAGCTTAGTGGCGAGCGGGGGGGCGAGGACGCAGTATTTT.

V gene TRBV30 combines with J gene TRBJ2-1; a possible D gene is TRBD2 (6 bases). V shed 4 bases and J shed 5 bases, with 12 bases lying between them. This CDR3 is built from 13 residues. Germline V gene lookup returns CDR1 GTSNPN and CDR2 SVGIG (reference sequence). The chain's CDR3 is CAWTLALDNEQFF. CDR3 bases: TGTGCCTGGACCCTAGCGCTAGACAATGAGCAGTTCTTC.

The CDR3 reads CASSKVGGGNIQYF. DNA for the CDR3: TGTGCCAGCAGTAAAGTGGGAGGGGGAAACATTCAGTACTTC. The chain recombines TRBV7-9 with TRBJ2-4, with D possibly matching TRBD2 (7 bases). V dropped 6 bases and J dropped 6 bases, with 15 bases sitting between them. Germline values: CDR1 SEHNR, CDR2 FQNEAQ (reference sequence). The CDR3 has 14 residues.

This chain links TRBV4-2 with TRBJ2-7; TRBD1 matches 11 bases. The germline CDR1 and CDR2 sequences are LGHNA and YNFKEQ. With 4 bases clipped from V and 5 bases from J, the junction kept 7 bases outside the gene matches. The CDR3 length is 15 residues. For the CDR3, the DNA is TGTGCCAGCAGCCCCCGGACAGGGGGCTATAACGAGCAGTACTTC. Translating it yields CASSPRTGGYNEQYF.

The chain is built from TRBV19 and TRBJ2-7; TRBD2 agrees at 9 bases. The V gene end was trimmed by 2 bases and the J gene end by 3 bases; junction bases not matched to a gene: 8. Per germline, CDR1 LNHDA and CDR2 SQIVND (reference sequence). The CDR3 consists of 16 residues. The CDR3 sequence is CASSINSGSPIYEQYF. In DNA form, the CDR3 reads TGTGCCAGTAGTATAAATAGCGGGAGTCCAATCTACGAGCAGTACTTC.

DNA for the CDR3: TGTGCCATCAGCGACAGGGGGGTCTACAATGAGCAGTTCTTC. It translates to CAISDRGVYNEQFF. This rearrangement joins TRBV10-3 to TRBJ2-1; 9 nucleotides line up with TRBD1. V was clipped by 6 bases and J by 3 bases; unmatched bases: 3. In germline, CDR1 is ENHRY, CDR2 SYGVKD. CDR3 length: 14 amino acids.

The CDR3 coding sequence is TGTGCCAGCAGCCCCCCCAGGGGCGCCAACACCGGGGAGCTGTTTTTT. As protein: CASSPPRGANTGELFF. The chain is built from TRBV7-3 and TRBJ2-2; D is perhaps TRBD1 (6 bases). Germline values: CDR1 SGHTA, CDR2 FQGTGA. The CDR3 contains 16 residues. The V and J ends lost 5 bases and 2 bases respectively, with 15 bases between them. Complete variable domain (other parts from reference TRBV7-3 and TRBJ2-2): GAGVSQTPSNKVTEKGKYVELRCDPISGHTALYWYRQSLGQGPEFLIYFQGTGAADDSGLPNDRFFAVRPEGSVSTLKIQRTERGDSAVYLCASSPPRGANTGELFFGEGSRLTVL.

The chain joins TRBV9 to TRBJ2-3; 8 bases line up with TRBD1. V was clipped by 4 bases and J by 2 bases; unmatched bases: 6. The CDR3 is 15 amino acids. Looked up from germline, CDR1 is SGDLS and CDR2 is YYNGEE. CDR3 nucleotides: TGTGCCAGCAGCCTCCGGGACAGGTACACAGATACGCAGTATTTT. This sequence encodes CASSLRDRYTDTQYF.